These 20 T cell receptor beta chains were sequenced from one sample in a study of T cells after yellow fever vaccination. TCRdb fed the 5' RACE reads into MiXCR, producing one record per CDR3 protein. The sample holds a few hundred thousand distinct CDR3 sequences; 4.1% are singletons and the top ten take around 23%. This material consisted of PBMCs, taken 5 days after the yellow fever booster vaccination. The receptors shown here come from a man between 18 and 29 years old who received the YFV17D yellow fever vaccine.

The J gene is TRBJ1-1, the V gene TRBV7-9; D remains ambiguous. The CDR3 totals 14 residues. CDR1 is SEHNR and CDR2 is FQNEAQ in the germline V gene (reference sequence). V was cut by 1 base and J by 4 bases, with 10 bases left in between. CDR3 sequence: CASSLGNEGTEAFF. CDR3 sequence (DNA): TGTGCCAGCAGCTTAGGTAACGAGGGCACTGAAGCTTTCTTT.

This clonotype appeared a few times. The chain links TRBV20-1 to TRBJ2-7, with D possibly TRBD2 on 7 matching bases. The germline V and J ends were trimmed by 3 bases and 0 bases, with 9 bases remaining between them. CDR3 length: 13 amino acids. CDR1 and CDR2 (germline): DFQATT, SNEGSKA (reference sequence). The CDR3 spells CSASGGPSYEQYF. DNA for the CDR3: TGCAGTGCTAGCGGGGGGCCCTCCTACGAGCAGTACTTC.

CDR3 residues: CASAVRGITEAFF. In nucleotides, the CDR3 is TGTGCCAGCGCCGTCAGGGGGATCACTGAAGCTTTCTTT. This chain uses TRBV6-5 with TRBJ1-1, with 7 bases lining up with TRBD1. Germline CDR1 reads MNHEY; CDR2 reads SVGAGI. The trim removed 8 bases at V and 4 bases at J, leaving 7 bases unmatched. This CDR3 has 13 amino acids.

This rearrangement joins TRBV20-1 to TRBJ1-4; D call uncertain. Germline CDR1 and CDR2: DFQATT and SNEGSKA (reference sequence). The ends were cut back, 5 bases at V and 3 bases at J, with 16 bases in the middle. CDR3 length: 15 residues. The CDR3 region has the DNA TGCAGTGCTCCCACCCACAGCGTATCTAATGAAAAACTGTTTTTT. Its translation is CSAPTHSVSNEKLFF.

The rearrangement uses TRBV3-1 and TRBJ1-5; D remains ambiguous. Per the germline V gene, CDR1 is LGHDT and CDR2 is YNNKEL (reference sequence). CDR3 length: 15 residues. Trimming took 1 base from V and 1 from J, leaving 8 bases between them. In nucleotides, the CDR3 is TGTGCCAGCAGCCAAGCCTTGGACAGCAATCAGCCCCAGCATTTT. Residues: CASSQALDSNQPQHF.

This chain links TRBV6-1 with TRBJ1-6; TRBD1 matches at 7 bases. CDR3 length: 17 residues. Trimming at V came to 7 bases and at J to 5 bases, leaving 14 bases not matched to a gene. Germline V gene sequence: CDR1 MNHNS, CDR2 SASEGT. In nucleotides, the CDR3 is TGTGCCAGCACTAGAGGGACAGCACACCGGGATAATTCACCCCTCCACTTT. Translation gives CASTRGTAHRDNSPLHF.

V usage is TRBV30 and J usage is TRBJ1-5; D not certain. The CDR3 covers 13 residues. The V end was cut by 0 bases, the J end by 4 bases, with 7 bases between. Germline V gene data show CDR1 as GTSNPN and CDR2 as SVGIG (reference sequence). The CDR3 bases are TGTGCCTGGAGTGTTGGTTGGAATCAGCCCCAGCATTTT. Amino acid sequence: CAWSVGWNQPQHF.

Comments on this clonotype: This may arise from a read error, as a much more abundant clone is one base away. The CDR3 loop reads CAGSLWLVGAFF. DNA for the CDR3: TGTGCCGGCAGTTTATGGCTAGTTGGAGCTTTCTTT. This chain uses TRBV28 with TRBJ1-1; no definite D call. Germline V CDR1 and CDR2: MDHEN, SYDVKM. The CDR3 length is 12 residues. Complete variable domain (other parts from reference TRBV28 and TRBJ1-1): DVKVTQSSRYLVKRTGEKVFLECVQDMDHENMFWYRQDPGLGLRLIYFSYDVKMKEKGDIPEGYSVSREKKERFSLILESASTNQTSMYLCAGSLWLVGAFFGQGTRLTVV.

The J gene is TRBJ1-2, the V gene TRBV9; D is unresolved. This CDR3 is 15 amino acids long. The ends were cut back, 3 bases at V and 0 bases at J, with 12 bases in the middle. Germline loops: CDR1 SGDLS, CDR2 YYNGEE. The CDR3 region has the DNA TGTGCCAGCAGCGAACTAGAAGTACCTAACTATGGCTACACCTTC. It codes for CASSELEVPNYGYTF.

This clonotype has at least ten counts. J is TRBJ2-3 and V is TRBV7-2; D is possibly TRBD1 or TRBD2 (5 bases each). V was pared by 6 bases and J by 0 bases, with 10 bases between. Germline V gene data show CDR1 as SGHTA and CDR2 as FQGNSA. The CDR3 runs 14 residues. The CDR3 protein is CASSKWGSTDTQYF. The CDR3 DNA sequence: TGTGCCAGCAGTAAGTGGGGGAGCACAGATACGCAGTATTTT.

The J gene is TRBJ2-7, the V gene TRBV20-1; 7 bases are a match to TRBD1. Germline CDR1 reads DFQATT; CDR2 reads SNEGSKA (reference sequence). The V segment lost 4 bases and the J segment 1 base; nucleotides outside the gene matches: 10. The CDR3 totals 15 residues. The CDR3 protein is CSAKIRGTASYEQYV. CDR3 nucleotides: TGCAGTGCTAAGATCAGGGGGACGGCGTCCTACGAGCAGTACGTC.

V usage is TRBV29-1 and J usage is TRBJ1-1; possibly TRBD1 for D (5 bases). The germline V gene encodes CDR1 SQVTM and CDR2 ANQGSEA. Trimming left V 4 bases short and J 8 bases short, with 17 bases between. This CDR3 contains 13 residues. The CDR3 spells CSVVSGLGKEAFF. CDR3 nucleotide sequence: TGCAGCGTTGTATCAGGGCTCGGTAAGGAAGCTTTCTTT.

This clonotype was seen many times. CDR3 in DNA: TGTGCCAGCAGTCCCGCGGCCCTGGGGCCCCTCCACTTT. Encoded protein: CASSPAALGPLHF. The rearrangement joins TRBV28 to TRBJ1-6; D not certain. The CDR3 is 13 residues long. Trimming took 5 bases from V and 13 from J, leaving 15 bases between them. From germline, CDR1 is MDHEN and CDR2 SYDVKM.

The rearrangement uses TRBV12-3 or TRBV12-4 and TRBJ2-1; 8 bases are a match to TRBD2. There are 15 residues in the CDR3. V was pared by 10 bases and J by 4 bases, with 12 bases of the junction left unmatched. CDR3 sequence (DNA): TGTGCCACCTCCTGGACCGGGAGGGATTACAATGAGCAGTTCTTC. Its translation: CATSWTGRDYNEQFF.

Comments on this clonotype: A much larger clone lies one base from this, so it may be a read error. The CDR3 region is CASSRSDSSYNEQFF. DNA of the CDR3: TGTGCCAGCAGTCGTAGCGATAGCTCCTACAATGAGCAGTTCTTC. The rearrangement joins TRBV7-7 to TRBJ2-1; D is perhaps TRBD2 (5 bases). The V gene's germline CDR1 is SSHAT and CDR2 FNYEAQ (reference sequence). The CDR3 totals 15 residues. Trimming pared 6 bases from V and 0 bases from J, leaving 12 bases between.

The chain joins TRBV7-9 to TRBJ1-4; D is ambiguous. V was cut by 1 base and J by 4 bases, with 7 bases left in between. Germline V gene data show CDR1 as SEHNR and CDR2 as FQNEAQ (reference sequence). The CDR3 runs 14 residues. CDR3 nucleotides: TGTGCCAGCAGCTTAGTGGCACTTAATGAAAAACTGTTTTTT. Protein product: CASSLVALNEKLFF.

Only a few counts were recorded for this clonotype. CDR3 nucleotides: TGCAGTGCCCCAGGCGTGGCGGGGGGATTTTACAATGAGCAGTTCTTC. The encoded protein is CSAPGVAGGFYNEQFF. V usage is TRBV20-1 and J usage is TRBJ2-1; the match to TRBD2 covers 8 bases. The CDR3 consists of 16 residues. V was clipped by 6 bases and J by 4 bases; unmatched bases: 14. The germline V gene has CDR1 DFQATT and CDR2 SNEGSKA (reference sequence).

This clonotype was found many times. CDR3 nucleotide sequence: TGCAGTGCAAGAAAAGAGACCCAGTACTTC. The encoded protein is CSARKETQYF. This chain links TRBV20-1 with TRBJ2-5; D is unclear. Trimming shortened V by 6 bases and J by 3 bases, and 5 bases separated the two germline ends. Per the germline V gene, CDR1 is DFQATT and CDR2 is SNEGSKA (reference sequence). This CDR3 is 10 amino acids long.

This clonotype has just a few counts. The chain is built from TRBV6-2 or TRBV6-3 and TRBJ1-4; weak D call: TRBD1 (5 bases). The germline CDR1 and CDR2 sequences are MNHEY and SVGEGT. The CDR3 sequence is 15 residues long. With 6 bases removed from V and 8 bases from J, the gap between germline ends came to 19 bases. CDR3 sequence (DNA): TGTGCCAGCAGACCGGACACTCATGGGCGAGAAAAACTGTTTTTT. Encoded protein: CASRPDTHGREKLFF.

This clonotype came up many times. The chain employs TRBV4-3 and TRBJ2-1; 8 bases are a match to TRBD2. The CDR3 has 15 amino acids. Germline assignment: CDR1 LGHNA and CDR2 YSLEER. V trimming: 4 bases; J trimming: 8 bases; junction bases outside the gene matches: 10. The DNA for the CDR3 is TGCGCCAGCAGCCCGGGACTAGGCGTTCTCTATGAGCAGTTCTTC. It codes for CASSPGLGVLYEQFF.